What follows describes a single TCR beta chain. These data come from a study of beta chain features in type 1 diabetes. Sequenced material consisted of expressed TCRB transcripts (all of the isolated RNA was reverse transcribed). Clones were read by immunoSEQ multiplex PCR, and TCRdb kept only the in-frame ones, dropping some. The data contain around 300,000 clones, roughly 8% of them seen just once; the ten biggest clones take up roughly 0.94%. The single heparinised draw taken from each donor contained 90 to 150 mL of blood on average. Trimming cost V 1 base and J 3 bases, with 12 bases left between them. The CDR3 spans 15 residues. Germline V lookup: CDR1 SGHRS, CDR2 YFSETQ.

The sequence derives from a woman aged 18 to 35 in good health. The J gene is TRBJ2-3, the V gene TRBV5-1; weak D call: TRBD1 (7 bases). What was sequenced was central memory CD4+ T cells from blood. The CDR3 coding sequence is TGCGCCAGCAGCTTGAAGGGGGCGGGGACAGATACGCAGTATTTT. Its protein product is CASSLKGAGTDTQYF.